This TCR beta chain comes out of a study of T cells expressing NK-cell markers. TCRdb derives one entry per CDR3 protein from the 5' RACE reads, leaving out DNA. Its clone listing holds about 410,000 distinct CDR3 sequences. Germline CDR1 reads LNHNV; CDR2 reads YYDKDF (reference sequence). This CDR3 has 13 residues. The chain joins TRBV15 to TRBJ1-2; the D call of TRBD1 rests on TCRdb alone, since no DNA is present to check it. The receptor's source is a woman in her fifties or sixties in good health. Input material: blood T cells: a sorted CD56 or NKG2C T cell subset, CD4+ or CD8+ T cells, or bulk PBMC T cells (not recorded which). CDR3 protein: CATAASGIYGYTF.